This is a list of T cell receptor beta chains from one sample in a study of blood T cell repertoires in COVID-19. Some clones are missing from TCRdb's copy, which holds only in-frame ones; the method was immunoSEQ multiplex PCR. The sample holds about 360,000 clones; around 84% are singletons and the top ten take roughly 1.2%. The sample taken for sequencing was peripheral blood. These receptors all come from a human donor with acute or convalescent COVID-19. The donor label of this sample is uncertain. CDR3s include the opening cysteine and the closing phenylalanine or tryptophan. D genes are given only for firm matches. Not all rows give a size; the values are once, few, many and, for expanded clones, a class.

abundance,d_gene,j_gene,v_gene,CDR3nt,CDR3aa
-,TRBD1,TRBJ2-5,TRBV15,TGTGCCACCAGCAGAGATTTAGCCCCGACAGGGGGGCCCCAGTACTTC,CATSRDLAPTGGPQYF
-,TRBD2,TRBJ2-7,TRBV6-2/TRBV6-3,TGTGCCAGCAGTTACCCCGTGGGAGGGACCTACGAGCAGTACTTC,CASSYPVGGTYEQYF
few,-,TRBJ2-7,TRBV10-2,TGCGCCAGCAGTGGACACCACGAGCAGTACTTC,CASSGHHEQYF
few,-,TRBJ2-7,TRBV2,TGTGCCAGCAGTGAAGAACACACCTACGAGCAGTACTTC,CASSEEHTYEQYF
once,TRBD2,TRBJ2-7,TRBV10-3,TGTGCCATCAGGGACTGGACTAGCTCCTACGAGCAGTACTTC,CAIRDWTSSYEQYF
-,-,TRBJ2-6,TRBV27,TGTGCCAGCCGCCCGACTGCAGTTGGTACTGGGGCCAACGTCCTGACTTTC,CASRPTAVGTGANVLTF
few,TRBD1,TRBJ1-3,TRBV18,TGTGCCAGCTCATCTCAGGGGGCTGGAAACACCATATATTTT,CASSSQGAGNTIYF
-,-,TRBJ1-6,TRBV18,TGTGCCAGCTCACCGGACAGAAAAAATTCACCCCTCCACTTT,CASSPDRKNSPLHF
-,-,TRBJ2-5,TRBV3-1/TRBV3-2,TGTGCCAGCAGCCAAGAGACCCTAGCCGTAGAGACCCAGTACTTC,CASSQETLAVETQYF
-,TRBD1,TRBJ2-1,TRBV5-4,TGTGCCAGCAGCTCGGGACAGCGCCCCTCCAATGAGCAGTTCTTC,CASSSGQRPSNEQFF
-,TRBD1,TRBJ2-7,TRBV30,TGTGCCTGGGCCCCGGGACAGGGTTACGAGCAGTACTTC,CAWAPGQGYEQYF
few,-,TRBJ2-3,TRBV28,TGTGCCAGCGGGTGGGAGGGCACAGATACGCAGTATTTT,CASGWEGTDTQYF
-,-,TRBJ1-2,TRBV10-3,TGTGCCATCAGTGAGCCTTCCTATGGCTACACCTTC,CAISEPSYGYTF
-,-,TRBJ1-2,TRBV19,TGTGCCAGTAGTAATGGAGGATGGAGCTATGGCTACACCTTC,CASSNGGWSYGYTF
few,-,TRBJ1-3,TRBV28,TGTGCCAGAAGAGACAACAACTCTGGAAACACCATATATTTT,CARRDNNSGNTIYF
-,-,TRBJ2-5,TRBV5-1,TGCGCCAGCAGCTTGGGGGGTTCCCAAGAGCGGGAGACCCAGTACTTC,CASSLGGSQERETQYF
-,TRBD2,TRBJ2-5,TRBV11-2,TGTGCCAGCAGCTCCGGACGGGGTAGCGGGTACCAAGAGACCCAGTACTTC,CASSSGRGSGYQETQYF
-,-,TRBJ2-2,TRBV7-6,TGTGCCAGCAGCCCGACACCCGCGAACACCGGGGAGCTGTTTTTT,CASSPTPANTGELFF
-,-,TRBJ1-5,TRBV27,TGTGCCAGCAGTTTTTACGGGGATAGCAATCAGCCCCAGCATTTT,CASSFYGDSNQPQHF
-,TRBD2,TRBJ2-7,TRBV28,TGTGCCAGCAGTCTTCTAGCGGGGGGCTACGAGCAGTACTTC,CASSLLAGGYEQYF
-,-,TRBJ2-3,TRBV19,TGTGCCAGCCGCAGGACAGCTTCTAGCACAGATACGCAGTATTTT,CASRRTASSTDTQYF
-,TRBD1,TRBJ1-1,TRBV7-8,TGTGCCAGCAGCTACCGGGACAGGGGACCTGAAGCTTTCTTT,CASSYRDRGPEAFF
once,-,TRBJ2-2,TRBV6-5,TGTGCCACCTCCCCGGCAGGGGTGGGCACCGGGGAGCTGTTTTTT,CATSPAGVGTGELFF
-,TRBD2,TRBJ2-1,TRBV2,TGTGCCAGCAGACAGGCCAGCGGGGCCTACAATGAGCAGTTCTTC,CASRQASGAYNEQFF
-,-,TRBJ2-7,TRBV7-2,TGTGCCAGCAGCTTACCCACACTAGCTGTGGAGTACTTC,CASSLPTLAVEYF
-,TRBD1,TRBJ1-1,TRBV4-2,TGTGCCAGCGGGGACAGGTTGAACACTGAAGCTTTCTTT,CASGDRLNTEAFF
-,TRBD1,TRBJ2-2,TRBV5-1,TGCGCCAGCAGCTTGGTGCAGGGGGATTCCGGGGAGCTGTTTTTT,CASSLVQGDSGELFF
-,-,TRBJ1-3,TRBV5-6,TGTGCCAGCAGCGGCGACAGGTTCTCTGGAAACACCATATATTTT,CASSGDRFSGNTIYF
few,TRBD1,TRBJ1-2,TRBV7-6,TGTGCCAGCAGCACCACAGGGGGCCAAGGCTATGGCTACACCTTC,CASSTTGGQGYGYTF
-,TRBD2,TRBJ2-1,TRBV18,TGTGCCAGCTCACCAGTTTCTACCTGGGGACTAGCGGGAGGGCCAGGGTCCTACAATGAGCAGTTCTTC,CASSPVSTWGLAGGPGSYNEQFF
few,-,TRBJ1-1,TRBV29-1,TGCAGCGTTGGGCAGAGAGGGACTGAAGCTTTCTTT,CSVGQRGTEAFF
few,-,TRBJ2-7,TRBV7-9,TGTGCCAGCAGCCTTACAGGGAGCTCCTACGAGCAGTACTTC,CASSLTGSSYEQYF
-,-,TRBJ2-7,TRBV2,TGTGCCAGCAGACAGTCGCCCCTGACCTCGTCCTACGAGCAGTACTTC,CASRQSPLTSSYEQYF
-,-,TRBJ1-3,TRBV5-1,TGCGCCAGCACGGAACAGCCTTCGGGAAACACCATATATTTT,CASTEQPSGNTIYF
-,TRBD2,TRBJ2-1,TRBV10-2,TGCGCCAGCAGTGACTGGCTAGCGGGAGAGGGGGGTGAGCAGTTCTTC,CASSDWLAGEGGEQFF